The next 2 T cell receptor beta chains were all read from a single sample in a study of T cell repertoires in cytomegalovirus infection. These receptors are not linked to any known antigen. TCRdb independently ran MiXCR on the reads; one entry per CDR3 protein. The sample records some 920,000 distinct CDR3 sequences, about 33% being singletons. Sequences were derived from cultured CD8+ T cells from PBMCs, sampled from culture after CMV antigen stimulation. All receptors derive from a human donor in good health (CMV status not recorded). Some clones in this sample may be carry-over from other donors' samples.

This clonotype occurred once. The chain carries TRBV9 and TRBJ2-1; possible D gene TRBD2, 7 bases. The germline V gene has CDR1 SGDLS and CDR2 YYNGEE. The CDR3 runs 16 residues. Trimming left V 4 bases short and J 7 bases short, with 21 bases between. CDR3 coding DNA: TGTGCCAGCAGCCCAAAACGAGGGGGGGGGTCAAATGAGCAGTTCTTC. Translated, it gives CASSPKRGGGSNEQFF. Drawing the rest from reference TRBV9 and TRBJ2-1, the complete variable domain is DSGVTQTPKHLITATGQRVTLRCSPRSGDLSVYWYQQSLDQGLQFLIQYYNGEERAKGNILERFSAQQFPDLHSELNLSSLELGDSALYFCASSPKRGGGSNEQFFGPGTRLTVL.

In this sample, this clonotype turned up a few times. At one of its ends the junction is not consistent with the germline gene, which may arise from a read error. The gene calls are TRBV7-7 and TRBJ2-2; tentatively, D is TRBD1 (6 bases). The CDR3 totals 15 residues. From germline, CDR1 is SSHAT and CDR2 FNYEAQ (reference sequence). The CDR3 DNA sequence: TGTGCTAGCAGCCCGGACAGCAACTTTAGAGGGGAGCTGTTTTTT. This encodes CASSPDSNFRGELFF.